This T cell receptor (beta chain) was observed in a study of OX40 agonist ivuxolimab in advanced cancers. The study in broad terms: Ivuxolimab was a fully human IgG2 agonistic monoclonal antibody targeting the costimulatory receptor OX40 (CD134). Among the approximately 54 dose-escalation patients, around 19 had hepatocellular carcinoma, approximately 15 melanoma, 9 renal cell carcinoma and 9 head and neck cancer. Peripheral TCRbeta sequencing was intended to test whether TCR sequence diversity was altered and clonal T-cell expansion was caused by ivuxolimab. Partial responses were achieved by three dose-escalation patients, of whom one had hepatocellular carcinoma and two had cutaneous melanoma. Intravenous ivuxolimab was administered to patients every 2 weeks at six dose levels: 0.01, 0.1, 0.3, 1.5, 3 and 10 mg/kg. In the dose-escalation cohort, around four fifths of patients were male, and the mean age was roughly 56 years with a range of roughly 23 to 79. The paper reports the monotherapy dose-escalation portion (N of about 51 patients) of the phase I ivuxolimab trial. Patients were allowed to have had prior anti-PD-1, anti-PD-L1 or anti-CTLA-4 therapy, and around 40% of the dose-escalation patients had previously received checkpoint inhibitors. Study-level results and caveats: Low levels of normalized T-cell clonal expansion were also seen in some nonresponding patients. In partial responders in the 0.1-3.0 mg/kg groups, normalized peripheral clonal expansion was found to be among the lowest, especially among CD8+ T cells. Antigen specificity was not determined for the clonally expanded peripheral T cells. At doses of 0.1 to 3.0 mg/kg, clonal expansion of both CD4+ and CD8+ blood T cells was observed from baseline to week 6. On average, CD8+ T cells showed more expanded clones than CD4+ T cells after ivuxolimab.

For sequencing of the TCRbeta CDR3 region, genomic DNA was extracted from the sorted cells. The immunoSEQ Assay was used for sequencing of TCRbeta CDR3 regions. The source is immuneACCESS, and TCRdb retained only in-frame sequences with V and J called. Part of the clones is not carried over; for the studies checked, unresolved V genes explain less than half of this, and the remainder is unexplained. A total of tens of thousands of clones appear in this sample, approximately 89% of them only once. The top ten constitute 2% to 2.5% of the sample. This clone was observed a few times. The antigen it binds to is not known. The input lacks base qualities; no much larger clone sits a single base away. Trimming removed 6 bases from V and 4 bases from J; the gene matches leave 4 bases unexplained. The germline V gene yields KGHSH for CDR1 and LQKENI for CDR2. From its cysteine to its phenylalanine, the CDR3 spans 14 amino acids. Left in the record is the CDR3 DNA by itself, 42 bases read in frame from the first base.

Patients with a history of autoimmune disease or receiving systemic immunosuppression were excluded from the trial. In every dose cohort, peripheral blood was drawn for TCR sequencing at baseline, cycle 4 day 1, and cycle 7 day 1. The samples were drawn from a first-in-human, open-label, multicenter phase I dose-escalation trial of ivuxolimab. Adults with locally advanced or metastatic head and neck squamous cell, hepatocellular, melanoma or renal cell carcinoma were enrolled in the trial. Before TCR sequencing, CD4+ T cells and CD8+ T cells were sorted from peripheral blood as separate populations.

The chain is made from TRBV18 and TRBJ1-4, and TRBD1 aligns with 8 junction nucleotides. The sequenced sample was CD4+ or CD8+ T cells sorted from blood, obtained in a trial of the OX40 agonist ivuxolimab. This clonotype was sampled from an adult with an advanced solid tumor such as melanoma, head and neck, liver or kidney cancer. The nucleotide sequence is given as TGTGCCAGCTCCTCGGGACAGGTTAATGAAAAACTGTTTTTT. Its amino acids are CASSSGQVNEKLFF.